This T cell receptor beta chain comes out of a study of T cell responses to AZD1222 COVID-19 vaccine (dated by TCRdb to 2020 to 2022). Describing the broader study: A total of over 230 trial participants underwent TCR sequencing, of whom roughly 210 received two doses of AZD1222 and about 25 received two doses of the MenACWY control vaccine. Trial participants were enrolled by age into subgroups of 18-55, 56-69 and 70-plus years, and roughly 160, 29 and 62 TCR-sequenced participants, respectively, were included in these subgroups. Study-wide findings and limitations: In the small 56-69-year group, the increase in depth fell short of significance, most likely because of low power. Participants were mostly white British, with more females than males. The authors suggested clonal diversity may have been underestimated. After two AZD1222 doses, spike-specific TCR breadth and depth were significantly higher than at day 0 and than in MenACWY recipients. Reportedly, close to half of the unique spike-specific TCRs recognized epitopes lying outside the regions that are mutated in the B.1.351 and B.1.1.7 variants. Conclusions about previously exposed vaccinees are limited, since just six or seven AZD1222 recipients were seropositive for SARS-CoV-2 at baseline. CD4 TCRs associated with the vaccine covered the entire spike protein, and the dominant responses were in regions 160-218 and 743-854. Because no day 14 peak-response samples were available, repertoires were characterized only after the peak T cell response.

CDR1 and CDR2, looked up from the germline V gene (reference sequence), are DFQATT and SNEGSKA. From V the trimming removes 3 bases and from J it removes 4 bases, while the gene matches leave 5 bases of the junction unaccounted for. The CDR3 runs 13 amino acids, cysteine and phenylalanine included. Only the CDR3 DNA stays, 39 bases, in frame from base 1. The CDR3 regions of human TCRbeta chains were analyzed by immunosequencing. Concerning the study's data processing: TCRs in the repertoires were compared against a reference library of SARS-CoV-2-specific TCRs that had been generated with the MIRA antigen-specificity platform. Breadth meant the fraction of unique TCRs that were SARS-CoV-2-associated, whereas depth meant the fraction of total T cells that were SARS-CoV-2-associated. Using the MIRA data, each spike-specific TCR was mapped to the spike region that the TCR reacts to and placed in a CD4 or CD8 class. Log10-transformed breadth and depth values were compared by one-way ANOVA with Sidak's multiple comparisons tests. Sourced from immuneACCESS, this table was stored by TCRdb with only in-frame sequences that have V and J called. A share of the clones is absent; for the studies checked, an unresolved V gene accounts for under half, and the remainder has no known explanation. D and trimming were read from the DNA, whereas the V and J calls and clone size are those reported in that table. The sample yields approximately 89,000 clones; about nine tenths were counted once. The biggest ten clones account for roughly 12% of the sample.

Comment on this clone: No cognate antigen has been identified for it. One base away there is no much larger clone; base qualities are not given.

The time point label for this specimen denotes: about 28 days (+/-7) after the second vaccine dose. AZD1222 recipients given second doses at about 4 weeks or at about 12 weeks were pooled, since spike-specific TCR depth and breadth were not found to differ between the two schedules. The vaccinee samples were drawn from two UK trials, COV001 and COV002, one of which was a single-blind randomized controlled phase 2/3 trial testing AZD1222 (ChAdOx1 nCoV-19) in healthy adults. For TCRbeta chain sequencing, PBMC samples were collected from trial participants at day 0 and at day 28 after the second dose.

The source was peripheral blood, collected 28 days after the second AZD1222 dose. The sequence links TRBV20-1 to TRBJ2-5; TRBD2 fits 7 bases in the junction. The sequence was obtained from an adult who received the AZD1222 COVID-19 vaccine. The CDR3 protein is CSASRRERETQYF. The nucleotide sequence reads TGCAGTGCTAGTCGGCGGGAGCGAGAGACCCAGTACTTC.